This T cell receptor beta chain comes out of a study of cytomegalovirus exposure and HLA in healthy donors. While the first cohort had over 650 subjects, the donors belonged to the separate validation cohort of more than 95 subjects. Profiled with immunoSEQ multiplex PCR; TCRdb holds only in-frame clones, not every one. The sample carries about 180,000 clones, just under 90% recorded once. Looked up from germline, CDR1 is MNHEY and CDR2 is SMNVEV (reference sequence). The CDR3 loop spans 12 amino acids. V lost 5 bases to trimming and J lost 6 bases; unmatched junction nucleotides: 4. The TCR comes from a woman under 40 in good health and CMV-seronegative. Specimen: PBMCs. This chain links TRBV27 with TRBJ2-7; 7 bases map to TRBD1. CDR3 sequence reads: CASSRGGGEQYF. CDR3 DNA sequence: TGTGCCAGCAGTCGAGGGGGCGGCGAGCAGTACTTC.